Below are 3 T cell receptor beta chains sequenced from a single sample in a study of cytomegalovirus exposure and HLA in healthy donors. The PCR had 60 Vbeta and 13 Jbeta primers. Clones were sequenced by immunoSEQ multiplex PCR, and TCRdb holds only the in-frame ones, with some missing. The table has about 200,000 clones, approximately 80% seen once. Sequenced input: PBMCs. Source of these receptors: a woman in her 30s in good health and CMV-seropositive.

The chain recombines TRBV28 with TRBJ2-3, with 11 bases aligning to TRBD2. The V gene end was trimmed by 5 bases and the J gene end by 6 bases; junction bases not matched to a gene: 7. Germline CDR1 and CDR2: MDHEN and SYDVKM. The CDR3 consists of 15 residues. The CDR3 loop is CASSSSGGARDTQYF. In nucleotides, the CDR3 is TGTGCCAGCAGTAGTAGCGGGGGGGCCAGGGATACGCAGTATTTT. The full variable domain, in which reference TRBV28 and TRBJ2-3 provide the parts outside the CDR3, is DVKVTQSSRYLVKRTGEKVFLECVQDMDHENMFWYRQDPGLGLRLIYFSYDVKMKEKGDIPEGYSVSREKKERFSLILESASTNQTSMYLCASSSSGGARDTQYFGPGTRLTVL.

The chain recombines TRBV6-1 with TRBJ1-6; 7 bases fit TRBD1. This CDR3 spans 16 amino acids. Per germline, CDR1 MNHNS and CDR2 SASEGT. J was trimmed by 1 base and V by 4 bases; bases with no gene match: 4. This CDR3 reads CASSATGWSYNSPLHF. DNA of the CDR3: TGTGCCAGCAGTGCGACAGGGTGGTCCTATAATTCACCCCTCCACTTT.

V and J are TRBV11-2 and TRBJ1-4; the D gene is possibly TRBD1 (5 bases). The CDR3 loop spans 17 amino acids. The germline V gene has CDR1 SGHAT and CDR2 FQNNGV. V was shortened by 1 base and J by 5 bases, with 17 bases between the two germline ends. Written as DNA, the CDR3 is TGTGCCAGCAGCTTAGGCGGCGTGGGGGGTTCAAATGAAAAACTGTTTTTT. Translated: CASSLGGVGGSNEKLFF.